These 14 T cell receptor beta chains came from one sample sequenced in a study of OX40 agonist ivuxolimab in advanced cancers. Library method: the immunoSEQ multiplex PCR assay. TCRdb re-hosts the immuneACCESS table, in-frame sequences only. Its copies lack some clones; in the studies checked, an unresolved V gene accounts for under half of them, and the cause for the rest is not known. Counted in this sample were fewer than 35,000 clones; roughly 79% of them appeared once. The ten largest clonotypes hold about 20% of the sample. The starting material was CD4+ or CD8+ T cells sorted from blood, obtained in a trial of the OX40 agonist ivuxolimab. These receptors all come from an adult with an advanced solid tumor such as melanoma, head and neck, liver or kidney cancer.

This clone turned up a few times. Here the CDR3 DNA reads TGTGCCAGCAGTTCCGGGACAGAAGCTTTCTTT. Protein product: CASSSGTEAFF. The chain recombines TRBV6-6 with TRBJ1-1; tentative D call: TRBD1 (6 bases). Germline-derived CDR1 and CDR2 are MNHNY and SVGAGI (reference sequence). Trimming left V 4 bases short and J 8 bases short, with 8 bases between. This CDR3 has 11 amino acids.

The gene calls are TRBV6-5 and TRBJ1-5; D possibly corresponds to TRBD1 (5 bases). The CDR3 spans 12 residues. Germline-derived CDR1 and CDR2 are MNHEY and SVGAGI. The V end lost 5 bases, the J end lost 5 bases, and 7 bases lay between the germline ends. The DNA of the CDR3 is TGTGCCAGCAGTAGGGGTGATCAGCCCCAGCATTTT. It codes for CASSRGDQPQHF.

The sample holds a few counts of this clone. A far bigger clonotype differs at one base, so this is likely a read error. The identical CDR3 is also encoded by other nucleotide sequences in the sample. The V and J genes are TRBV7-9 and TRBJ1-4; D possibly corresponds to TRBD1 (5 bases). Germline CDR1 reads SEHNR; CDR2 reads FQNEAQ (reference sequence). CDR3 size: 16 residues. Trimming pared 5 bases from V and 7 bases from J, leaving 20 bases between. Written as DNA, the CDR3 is TGTGCCAGCAGCCAAGATCTTCCGGGGGTTTTTGAAAAACTGTTTTTT. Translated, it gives CASSQDLPGVFEKLFF. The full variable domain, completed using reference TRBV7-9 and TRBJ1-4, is DTGVSQNPRHKITKRGQNVTFRCDPISEHNRLYWYRQTLGQGPEFLTYFQNEAQLEKSRLLSDRFSAERPKGSFSTLEIQRTEQGDSAMYLCASSQDLPGVFEKLFFGSGTQLSVL.

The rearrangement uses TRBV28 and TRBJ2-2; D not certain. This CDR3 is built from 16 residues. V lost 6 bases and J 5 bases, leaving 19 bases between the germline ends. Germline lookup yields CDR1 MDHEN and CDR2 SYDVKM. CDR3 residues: CASRTTRSLLTGELFF. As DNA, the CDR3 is TGTGCCAGCAGGACGACAAGGAGTCTCCTGACCGGGGAGCTGTTTTTT.

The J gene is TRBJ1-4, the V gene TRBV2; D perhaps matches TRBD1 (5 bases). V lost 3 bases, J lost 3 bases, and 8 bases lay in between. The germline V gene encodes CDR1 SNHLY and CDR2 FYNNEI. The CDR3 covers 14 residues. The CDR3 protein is CASSDGTANEKLFF. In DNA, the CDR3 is TGTGCCAGCAGTGACGGGACGGCTAATGAAAAACTGTTTTTT.

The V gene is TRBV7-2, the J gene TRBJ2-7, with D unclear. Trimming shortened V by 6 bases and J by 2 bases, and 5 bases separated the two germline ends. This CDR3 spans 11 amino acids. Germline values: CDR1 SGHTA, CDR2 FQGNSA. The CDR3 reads CASSRTYEQYF. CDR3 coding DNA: TGTGCCAGCAGTCGGACCTACGAGCAGTACTTC.

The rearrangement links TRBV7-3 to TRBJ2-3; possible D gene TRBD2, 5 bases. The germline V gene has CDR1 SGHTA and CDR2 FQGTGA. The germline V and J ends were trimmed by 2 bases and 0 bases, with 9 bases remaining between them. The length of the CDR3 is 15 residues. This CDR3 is CASSLSWESTDTQYF. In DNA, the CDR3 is TGTGCCAGCAGCTTATCGTGGGAGAGCACAGATACGCAGTATTTT.

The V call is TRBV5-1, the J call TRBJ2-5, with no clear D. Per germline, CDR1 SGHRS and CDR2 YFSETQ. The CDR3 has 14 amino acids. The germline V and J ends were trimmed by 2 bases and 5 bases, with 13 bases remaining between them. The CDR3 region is CASSFGSRVETQYF. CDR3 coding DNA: TGCGCCAGCAGCTTCGGTAGTAGGGTTGAGACCCAGTACTTC.

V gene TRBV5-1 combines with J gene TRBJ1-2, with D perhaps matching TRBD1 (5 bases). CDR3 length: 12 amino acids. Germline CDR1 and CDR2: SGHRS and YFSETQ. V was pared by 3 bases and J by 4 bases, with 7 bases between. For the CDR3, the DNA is TGCGCCAGCAGCTATCAGGGCTATGGCTACACCTTC. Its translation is CASSYQGYGYTF.

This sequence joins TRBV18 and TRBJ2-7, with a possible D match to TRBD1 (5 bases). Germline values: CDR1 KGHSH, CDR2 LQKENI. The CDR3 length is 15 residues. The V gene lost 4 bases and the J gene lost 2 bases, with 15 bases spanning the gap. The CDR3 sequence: CASSQTFDRAYEQYF. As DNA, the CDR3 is TGTGCCAGCTCACAGACATTTGACAGAGCCTACGAGCAGTACTTC.

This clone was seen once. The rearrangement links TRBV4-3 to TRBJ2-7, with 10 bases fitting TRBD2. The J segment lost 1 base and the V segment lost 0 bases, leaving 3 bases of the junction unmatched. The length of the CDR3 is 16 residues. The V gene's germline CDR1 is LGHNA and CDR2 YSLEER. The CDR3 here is CASSQDRAGGSYEQYF. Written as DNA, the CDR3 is TGCGCCAGCAGCCAAGATCGAGCGGGAGGGTCCTACGAGCAGTACTTC.

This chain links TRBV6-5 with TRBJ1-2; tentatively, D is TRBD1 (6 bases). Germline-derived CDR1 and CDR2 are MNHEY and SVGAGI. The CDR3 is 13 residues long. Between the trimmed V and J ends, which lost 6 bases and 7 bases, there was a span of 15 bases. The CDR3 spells CASRRQVFSGYTF. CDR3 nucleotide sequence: TGTGCCAGCAGAAGACAGGTATTTTCTGGCTACACCTTC.

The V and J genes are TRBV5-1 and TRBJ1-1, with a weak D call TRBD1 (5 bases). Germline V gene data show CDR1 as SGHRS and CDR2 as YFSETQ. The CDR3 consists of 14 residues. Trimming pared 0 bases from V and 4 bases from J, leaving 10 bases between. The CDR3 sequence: CASSLDGGTTEAFF. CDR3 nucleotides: TGCGCCAGCAGCTTGGATGGGGGAACCACTGAAGCTTTCTTT.

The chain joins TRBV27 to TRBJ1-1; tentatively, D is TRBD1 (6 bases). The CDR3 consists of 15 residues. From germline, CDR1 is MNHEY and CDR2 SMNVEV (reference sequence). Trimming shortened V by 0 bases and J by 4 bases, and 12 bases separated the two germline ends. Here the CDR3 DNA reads TGTGCCAGCAGTTTATCCAAGGGGGTTAGCACTGAAGCTTTCTTT. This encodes CASSLSKGVSTEAFF.